This paragraph reports one T cell receptor beta chain. Recruited during active infection, patients (from Seattle) were subsequently followed longitudinally. This entry is derived from a study of blood T cell repertoires in COVID-19. For the study at large: Some COVID-19 samples were acute and others convalescent; all came from the United States, Italy and Spain. T cells, B-cell-depleted T cells, or PBMCs supplied cDNA or gDNA.

Sequencing used immunoSEQ multiplex PCR; TCRdb keeps in-frame clones, though not all of them. This table has fewer than 300,000 clones, under 85% appearing once. Losses at the gene ends were 1 base for V and 0 bases for J; bases not matched to a gene: 12. The germline CDR1 and CDR2 sequences are LNHNV and YYDKDF (reference sequence). This CDR3 region has 18 residues. Sequencing was done on a sample of peripheral blood. The V and J genes are TRBV15 and TRBJ2-7; the match to TRBD2 covers 7 bases. The clonotype originates from a human donor with COVID-19, enrolled during active disease. The donor label of this sample is uncertain. The CDR3, as DNA: TGTGCCACCAGCAGAGGGGGGGGTCGGCATCTGTCCTCCTACGAGCAGTACTTC. Translating it yields CATSRGGGRHLSSYEQYF.